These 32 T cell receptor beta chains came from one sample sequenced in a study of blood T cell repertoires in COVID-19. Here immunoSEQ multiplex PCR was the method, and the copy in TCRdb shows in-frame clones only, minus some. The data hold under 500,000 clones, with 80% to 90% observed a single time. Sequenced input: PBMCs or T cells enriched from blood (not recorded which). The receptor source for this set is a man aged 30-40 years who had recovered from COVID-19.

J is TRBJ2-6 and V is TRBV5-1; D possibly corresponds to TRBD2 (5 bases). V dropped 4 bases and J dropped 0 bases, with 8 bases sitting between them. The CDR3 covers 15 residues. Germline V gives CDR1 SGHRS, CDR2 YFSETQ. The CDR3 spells CASSPGNSGANVLTF. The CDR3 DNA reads TGCGCCAGCAGCCCGGGGAACTCTGGGGCCAACGTCCTGACTTTC.

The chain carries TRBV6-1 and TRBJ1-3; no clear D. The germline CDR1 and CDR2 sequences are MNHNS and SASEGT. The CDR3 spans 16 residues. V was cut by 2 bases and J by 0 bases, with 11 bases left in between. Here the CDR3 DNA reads TGTGCCAGCAGTGAAAACCATCTACCCTCTGGAAACACCATATATTTT. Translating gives CASSENHLPSGNTIYF.

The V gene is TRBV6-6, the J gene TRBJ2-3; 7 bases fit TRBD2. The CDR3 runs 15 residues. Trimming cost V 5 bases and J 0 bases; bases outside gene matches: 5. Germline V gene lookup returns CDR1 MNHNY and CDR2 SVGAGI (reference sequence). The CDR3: CASSILAASTDTQYF. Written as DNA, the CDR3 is TGTGCCAGCAGTATCCTAGCGGCTAGCACAGATACGCAGTATTTT.

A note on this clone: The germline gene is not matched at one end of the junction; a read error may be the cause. In DNA form, the CDR3 reads TGTGCTAGCAGCTTCAAAGGGACACCCTTCTACGAGCAGTACTTC. It translates to CASSFKGTPFYEQYF. The V and J genes are TRBV7-7 and TRBJ2-7, with D tentatively TRBD1 (6 bases). This CDR3 spans 15 amino acids. CDR1 is SSHAT, CDR2 FNYEAQ, per germline (reference sequence).

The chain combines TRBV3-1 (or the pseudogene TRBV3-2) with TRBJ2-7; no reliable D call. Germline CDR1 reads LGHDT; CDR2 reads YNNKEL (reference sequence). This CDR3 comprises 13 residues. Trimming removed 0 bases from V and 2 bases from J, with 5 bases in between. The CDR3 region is CASSQDGPYEQYF. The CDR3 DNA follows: TGTGCCAGCAGCCAAGATGGGCCCTACGAGCAGTACTTC.

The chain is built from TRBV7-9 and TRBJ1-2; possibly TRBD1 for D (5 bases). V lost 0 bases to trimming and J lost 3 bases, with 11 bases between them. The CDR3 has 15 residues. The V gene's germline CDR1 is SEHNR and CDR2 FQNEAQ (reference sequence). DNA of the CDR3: TGTGCCAGCAGCTTAGCCGGGGGAAGACACTATGGCTACACCTTC. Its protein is CASSLAGGRHYGYTF.

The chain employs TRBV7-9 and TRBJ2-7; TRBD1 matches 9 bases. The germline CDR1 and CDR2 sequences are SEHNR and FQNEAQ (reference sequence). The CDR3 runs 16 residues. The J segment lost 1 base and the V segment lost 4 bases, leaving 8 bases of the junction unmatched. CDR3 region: CASSSVTGGPSYEQYF. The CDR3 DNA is TGTGCCAGCAGCTCGGTAACAGGGGGCCCATCCTACGAGCAGTACTTC.

CDR3 loop: CASSRETGQVGQPQHF. The DNA for the CDR3 is TGTGCCAGCAGCCGCGAAACAGGACAGGTCGGGCAGCCCCAGCATTTT. The chain joins TRBV5-8 to TRBJ1-5, with 7 bases that match TRBD1. Germline CDR1 SGHTS, CDR2 YDEGEE. The V gene end was trimmed by 4 bases and the J gene end by 7 bases; junction bases not matched to a gene: 14. The CDR3 consists of 16 residues.

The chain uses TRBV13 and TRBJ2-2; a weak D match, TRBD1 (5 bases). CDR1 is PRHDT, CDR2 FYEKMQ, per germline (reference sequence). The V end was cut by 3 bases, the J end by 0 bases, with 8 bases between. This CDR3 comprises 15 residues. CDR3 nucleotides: TGTGCCAGCAGCTTTGGGGCCCCGAACACCGGGGAGCTGTTTTTT. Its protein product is CASSFGAPNTGELFF.

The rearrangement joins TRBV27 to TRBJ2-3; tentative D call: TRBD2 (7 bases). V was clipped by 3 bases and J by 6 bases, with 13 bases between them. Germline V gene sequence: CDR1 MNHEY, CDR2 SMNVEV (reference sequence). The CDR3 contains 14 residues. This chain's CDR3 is CASSFLRGADTQYF. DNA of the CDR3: TGTGCCAGCAGTTTCCTACGGGGGGCGGATACGCAGTATTTT.

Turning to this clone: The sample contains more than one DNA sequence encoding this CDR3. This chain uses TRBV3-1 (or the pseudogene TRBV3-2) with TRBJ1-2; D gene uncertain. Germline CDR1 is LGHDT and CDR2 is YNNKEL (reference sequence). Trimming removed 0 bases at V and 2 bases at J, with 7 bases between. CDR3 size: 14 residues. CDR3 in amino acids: CASSQERGNYGYTF. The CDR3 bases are TGTGCCAGCAGCCAAGAACGAGGGAACTATGGCTACACCTTC.

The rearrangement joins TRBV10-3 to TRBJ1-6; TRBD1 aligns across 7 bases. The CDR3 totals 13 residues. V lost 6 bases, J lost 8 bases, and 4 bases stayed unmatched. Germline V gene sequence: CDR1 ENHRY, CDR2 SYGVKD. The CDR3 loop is CAIRVDRDSPLHF. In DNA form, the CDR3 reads TGTGCCATCAGGGTCGACAGGGATTCACCCCTCCACTTT.

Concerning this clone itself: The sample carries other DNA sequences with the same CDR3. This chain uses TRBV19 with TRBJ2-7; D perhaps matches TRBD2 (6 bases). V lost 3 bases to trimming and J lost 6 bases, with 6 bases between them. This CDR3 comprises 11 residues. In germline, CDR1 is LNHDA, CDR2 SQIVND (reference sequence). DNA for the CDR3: TGTGCCAGTAGTATCGGGGGCGAGCAGTACTTC. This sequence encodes CASSIGGEQYF.

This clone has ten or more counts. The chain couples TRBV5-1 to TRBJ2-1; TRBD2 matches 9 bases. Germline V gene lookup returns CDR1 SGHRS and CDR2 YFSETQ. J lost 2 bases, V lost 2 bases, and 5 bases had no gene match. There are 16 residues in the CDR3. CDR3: CASSFNLAGPYNEQFF. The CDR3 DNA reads TGCGCCAGCAGCTTTAACCTAGCGGGACCCTACAATGAGCAGTTCTTC.

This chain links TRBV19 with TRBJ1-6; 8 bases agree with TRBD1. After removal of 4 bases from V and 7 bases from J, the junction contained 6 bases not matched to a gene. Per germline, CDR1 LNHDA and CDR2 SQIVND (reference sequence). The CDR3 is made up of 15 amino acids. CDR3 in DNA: TGTGCCAGTAGTACCCGACAGGGGATCAATTCACCCCTCCACTTT. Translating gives CASSTRQGINSPLHF.

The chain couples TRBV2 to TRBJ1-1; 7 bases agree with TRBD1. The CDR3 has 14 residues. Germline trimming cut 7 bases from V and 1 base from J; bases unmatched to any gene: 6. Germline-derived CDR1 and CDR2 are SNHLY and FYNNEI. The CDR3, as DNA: TGTGCCAGCACCTCGGGACAGCAGAACACTGAAGCTTTCTTT. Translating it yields CASTSGQQNTEAFF.

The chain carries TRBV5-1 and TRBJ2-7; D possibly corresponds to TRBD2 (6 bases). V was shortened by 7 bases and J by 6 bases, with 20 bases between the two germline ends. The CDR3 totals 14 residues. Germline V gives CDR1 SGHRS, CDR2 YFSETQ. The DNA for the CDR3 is TGCGCCAGCCGAGTGGGAGGTACCGCGGGCGAGCAGTACTTC. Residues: CASRVGGTAGEQYF.

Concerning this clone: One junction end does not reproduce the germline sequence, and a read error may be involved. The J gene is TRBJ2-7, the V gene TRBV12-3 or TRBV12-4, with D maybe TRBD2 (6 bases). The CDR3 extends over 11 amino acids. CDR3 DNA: TGTGCCAGCTCCCGAAGCCGGAGGGCTGTCTTC. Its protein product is CASSRSRRAVF.

CDR3 nucleotide sequence: TGTGCTAGTGGTTTTCTGGCGGGGGCGTCGGGTGAGCAGTTCTTC. The encoded protein is CASGFLAGASGEQFF. The chain recombines TRBV12-5 with TRBJ2-1, with a weak D call TRBD2 (7 bases). V gave up 3 bases and J gave up 9 bases, with 18 bases separating them. CDR1 and CDR2 (germline): LGHNT, FRNRAP. The CDR3 is 15 residues long.

The CDR3: CASSFSENTEAFF. The DNA for the CDR3 is TGCGCCAGCAGCTTTTCAGAAAACACTGAAGCTTTCTTT. V usage is TRBV5-1 and J usage is TRBJ1-1; no definite D call. Trimming took 2 bases from V and 2 from J, leaving 7 bases between them. CDR1 is SGHRS and CDR2 is YFSETQ in the germline V gene. The CDR3 loop spans 13 amino acids. The whole variable domain, remainder taken from reference TRBV5-1 and TRBJ1-1, is KAGVTQTPRYLIKTRGQQVTLSCSPISGHRSVSWYQQTPGQGLQFLFEYFSETQRNKGNFPGRFSGRQFSNSRSEMNVSTLELGDSALYLCASSFSENTEAFFGQGTRLTVV.

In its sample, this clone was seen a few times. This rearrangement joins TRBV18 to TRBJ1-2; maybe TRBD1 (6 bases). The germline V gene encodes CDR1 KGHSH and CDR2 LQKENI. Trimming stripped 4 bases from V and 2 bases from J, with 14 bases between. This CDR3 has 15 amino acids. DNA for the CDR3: TGTGCCAGCTCACGCGGAACAGGGAACAACTATGGCTACACCTTC. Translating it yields CASSRGTGNNYGYTF. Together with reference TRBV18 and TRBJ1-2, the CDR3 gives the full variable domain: NAGVMQNPRHLVRRRGQEARLRCSPMKGHSHVYWYRQLPEEGLKFMVYLQKENIIDESGMPKERFSAEFPKEGPSILRIQQVVRGDSAAYFCASSRGTGNNYGYTFGSGTRLTVV.

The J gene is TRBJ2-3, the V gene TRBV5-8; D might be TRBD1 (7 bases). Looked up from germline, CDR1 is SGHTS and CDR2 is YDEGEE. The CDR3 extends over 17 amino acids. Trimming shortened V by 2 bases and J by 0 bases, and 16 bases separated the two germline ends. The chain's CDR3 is CASSLHLTGTSTDTQYF. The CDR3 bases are TGTGCCAGCAGCTTACACTTGACAGGGACTAGCACAGATACGCAGTATTTT.

CDR3 loop: CASSPANPGNQPQHF. Written as DNA, the CDR3 is TGTGCCAGCTCACCAGCGAACCCGGGCAATCAGCCCCAGCATTTT. This chain connects TRBV18 to TRBJ1-5; D unclear. The CDR3 has 15 residues. From germline, CDR1 is KGHSH and CDR2 LQKENI. V was cut by 2 bases and J by 2 bases, with 10 bases left in between.

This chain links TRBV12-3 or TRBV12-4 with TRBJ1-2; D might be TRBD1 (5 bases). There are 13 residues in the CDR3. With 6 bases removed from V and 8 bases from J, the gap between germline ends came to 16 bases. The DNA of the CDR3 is TGTGCCAGCAGGGGGGGTCTCCGGGGAGGCTACACCTTC. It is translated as CASRGGLRGGYTF.

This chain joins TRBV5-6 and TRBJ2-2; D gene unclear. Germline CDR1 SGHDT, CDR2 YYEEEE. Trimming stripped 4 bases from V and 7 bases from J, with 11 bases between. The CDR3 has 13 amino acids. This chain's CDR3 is CASSETSGGELFF. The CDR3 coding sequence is TGTGCCAGCAGCGAAACAAGTGGCGGGGAGCTGTTTTTT.

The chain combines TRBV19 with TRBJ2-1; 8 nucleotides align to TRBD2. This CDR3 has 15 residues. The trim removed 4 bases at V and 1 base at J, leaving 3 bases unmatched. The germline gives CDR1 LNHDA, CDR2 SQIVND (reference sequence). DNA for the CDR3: TGTGCCAGTAGTAAGCGGGAGTTTTCCTACAATGAGCAGTTCTTC. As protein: CASSKREFSYNEQFF.

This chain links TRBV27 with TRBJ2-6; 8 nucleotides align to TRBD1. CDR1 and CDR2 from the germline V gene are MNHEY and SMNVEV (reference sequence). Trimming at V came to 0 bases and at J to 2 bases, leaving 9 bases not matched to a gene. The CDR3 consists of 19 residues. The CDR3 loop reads CASSLSVGGQAPGANVLTF. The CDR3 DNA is TGTGCCAGCAGTTTATCGGTAGGGGGACAGGCTCCTGGGGCCAACGTCCTGACTTTC.

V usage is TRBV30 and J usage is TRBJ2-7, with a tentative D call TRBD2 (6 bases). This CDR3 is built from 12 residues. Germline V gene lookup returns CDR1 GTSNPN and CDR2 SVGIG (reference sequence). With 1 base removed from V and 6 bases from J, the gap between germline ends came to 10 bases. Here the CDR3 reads CAWSATSFEQYF. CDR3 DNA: TGTGCCTGGAGTGCGACTAGTTTCGAGCAGTACTTC.

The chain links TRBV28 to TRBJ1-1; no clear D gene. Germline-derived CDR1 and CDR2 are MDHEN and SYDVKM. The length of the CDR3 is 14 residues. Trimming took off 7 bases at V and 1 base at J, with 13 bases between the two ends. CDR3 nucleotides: TGTGCCAGCACTCTCCCGAGACAGAACACTGAAGCTTTCTTT. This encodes CASTLPRQNTEAFF.

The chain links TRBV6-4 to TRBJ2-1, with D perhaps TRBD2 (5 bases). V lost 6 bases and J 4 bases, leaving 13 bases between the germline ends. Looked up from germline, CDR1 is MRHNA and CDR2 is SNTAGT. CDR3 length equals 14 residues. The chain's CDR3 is CASSGTRKYNEQFF. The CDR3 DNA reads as TGTGCCAGCAGCGGTACTAGAAAGTACAATGAGCAGTTCTTC.

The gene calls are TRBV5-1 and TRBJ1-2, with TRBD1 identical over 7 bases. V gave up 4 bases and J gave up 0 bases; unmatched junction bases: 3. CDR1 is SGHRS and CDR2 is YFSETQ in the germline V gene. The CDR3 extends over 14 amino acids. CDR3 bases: TGCGCCAGCAGCGGGACAGTATCTAACTATGGCTACACCTTC. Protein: CASSGTVSNYGYTF.

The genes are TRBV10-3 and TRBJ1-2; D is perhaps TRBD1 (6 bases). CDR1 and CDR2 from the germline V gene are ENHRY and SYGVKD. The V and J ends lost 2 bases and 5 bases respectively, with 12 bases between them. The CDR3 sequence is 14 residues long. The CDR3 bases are TGTGCCATCAGTGAGGGGGGCGCGGAGTATGGCTACACCTTC. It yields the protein CAISEGGAEYGYTF.